This TCR beta chain was profiled in a study of graft-versus-host responses after intestinal transplantation. Concerning this clone itself: The antigen is not known.

From germline, CDR1 is MNHNS and CDR2 SASEGT. This CDR3 is 12 amino acids long. V shed 6 bases and J shed 5 bases, with 11 bases lying between them. Sequenced by immunoSEQ multiplex PCR; TCRdb stores in-frame clones only, minus some. The sample holds about 85,000 clones, more than 85% seen once. This chain links TRBV6-1 with TRBJ2-7; D gene uncertain. This clonotype was obtained from a human donor who was the organ donor for an intestinal transplant. Specimen: unstimulated CD8+ T cells sorted from spleen or lymph node cells, collected before transplant. DNA for the CDR3: TGTGCCAGCAGATTACACCCCGACGAGCAGTACTTC. It translates to CASRLHPDEQYF.